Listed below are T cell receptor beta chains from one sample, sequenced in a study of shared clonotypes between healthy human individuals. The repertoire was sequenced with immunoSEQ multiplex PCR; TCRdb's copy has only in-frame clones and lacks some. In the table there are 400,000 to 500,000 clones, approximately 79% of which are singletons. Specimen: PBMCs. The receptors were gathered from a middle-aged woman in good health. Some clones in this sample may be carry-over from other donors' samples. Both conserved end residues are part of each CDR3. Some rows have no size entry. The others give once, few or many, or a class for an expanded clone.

CASSPTSGSPGELFF	NA	TRBV18	TRBJ2-2
CASHSPGLGREEQYF	once	TRBV4-2	TRBJ2-7
CASRSYRGHEQYF	NA	TRBV11-2	TRBJ2-7
CASSQVRTSGNYNEQFF	NA	TRBV4-1	TRBJ2-1
CASSSIRGAGYTF	NA	TRBV11-2	TRBJ1-2
CASRGTSGTAGELFF	NA	TRBV10-2	TRBJ2-2
CASSNGQGGYNEQFF	NA	TRBV6-4	TRBJ2-1
CASSFSSGLFSGELFF	NA	TRBV27	TRBJ2-2
CASRPSGRGETQYF	NA	TRBV27	TRBJ2-5
CAWSPNGLRYNEQFF	NA	TRBV30	TRBJ2-1
CASSQTGLYSYEQYF	once	TRBV14	TRBJ2-7